Listed here are 10 T cell receptor beta chains from one sample, sequenced in a study of shared clonotypes between healthy human individuals. Repertoires were generated with immunoSEQ multiplex PCR, while TCRdb's copy carries only in-frame clones and drops some. The table includes approximately 980,000 clones, approximately 80% detected once. Sequences were obtained from memory CD4+ T cells sorted from blood. This sample's subset: CD45RA-negative fraction. These receptors all stem from a man between 18 and 29 years old in good health.

The chain employs TRBV7-9 and TRBJ1-2; 7 nucleotides agree with TRBD1. Germline V gives CDR1 SEHNR, CDR2 FQNEAQ (reference sequence). The CDR3 extends over 16 amino acids. Trimming removed 4 bases from V and 3 bases from J; junction bases left unmatched: 11. CDR3 in amino acids: CASSSFSWDSHYGYTF. CDR3 coding DNA: TGTGCCAGCAGCTCGTTTAGTTGGGACAGTCACTATGGCTACACCTTC.

The V and J genes are TRBV28 and TRBJ2-5; tentatively, D is TRBD1 (7 bases). Germline CDR1 reads MDHEN; CDR2 reads SYDVKM. V gave up 2 bases and J gave up 9 bases, with 16 bases separating them. This CDR3 is 14 amino acids long. The CDR3 DNA is TGTGCCAGCAGTTTAGAGGCGGGACAGTCGGCCCAGTACTTC. Protein: CASSLEAGQSAQYF.

As to this clone: The same CDR3 also results from other DNA sequences found in this sample. This sequence joins TRBV28 and TRBJ1-1; D is uncertain. Germline V lookup: CDR1 MDHEN, CDR2 SYDVKM. V gave up 5 bases and J gave up 4 bases, with 5 bases separating them. The CDR3 is made up of 11 amino acids. The CDR3 region has the DNA TGTGCCAGCAGTCGCGGCACTGAAGCTTTCTTT. Translated, it gives CASSRGTEAFF.

This clone was detected only a few times. This sequence joins TRBV6-6 and TRBJ2-3, with D maybe TRBD1 (5 bases). The ends were cut back, 6 bases at V and 4 bases at J, with 17 bases in the middle. This CDR3 comprises 15 residues. Germline CDR1 MNHNY, CDR2 SVGAGI (reference sequence). The chain's CDR3 is CASSPTGQGPDTQYF. Here the CDR3 DNA reads TGTGCCAGCAGCCCCACGGGCCAGGGCCCAGATACGCAGTATTTT.

This clone was seen a single time. The V and J genes are TRBV9 and TRBJ1-2; no firm D call. V gave up 4 bases and J gave up 7 bases, with 11 bases separating them. The CDR3 totals 12 residues. Germline loops: CDR1 SGDLS, CDR2 YYNGEE. The CDR3 DNA sequence: TGTGCCAGCAGCCTGAATGGGGTTGGCTACACCTTC. Protein: CASSLNGVGYTF.

The genes are TRBV10-3 and TRBJ2-2; perhaps TRBD1 as D (5 bases). This CDR3 has 14 residues. Trimming left V 3 bases short and J 6 bases short, with 11 bases between. Germline loops: CDR1 ENHRY, CDR2 SYGVKD. This chain's CDR3 is CAISEGVYAGELFF. Here the CDR3 DNA reads TGTGCCATCAGTGAAGGGGTATATGCCGGGGAGCTGTTTTTT.

The V and J genes are TRBV10-2 and TRBJ2-7, with a weak D call TRBD2 (5 bases). Germline V gene lookup returns CDR1 WSHSY and CDR2 SAAADI. The CDR3 runs 14 residues. V shed 0 bases and J shed 4 bases, with 10 bases lying between them. This chain's CDR3 is CASSESGRRYEQYF. As DNA, the CDR3 is TGCGCCAGCAGTGAGTCAGGCCGGAGGTACGAGCAGTACTTC.

V is TRBV6-5 and J is TRBJ1-3; 10 nucleotides agree with TRBD1. The CDR3 consists of 15 residues. The V gene end was trimmed by 6 bases and the J gene end by 2 bases; junction bases not matched to a gene: 4. CDR1 and CDR2 (germline): MNHEY, SVGAGI. In nucleotides, the CDR3 is TGTGCCAGCAGGCCAGACAGGGGGCCTGGAAACACCATATATTTT. It encodes CASRPDRGPGNTIYF.

This chain connects TRBV9 to TRBJ1-5; D call uncertain. Germline CDR1 reads SGDLS; CDR2 reads YYNGEE. The ends were cut back, 0 bases at V and 2 bases at J, with 6 bases in the middle. The CDR3 has 14 residues. CDR3 amino acids: CASSVGVGNQPQHF. The CDR3 nucleotides read TGTGCCAGCAGCGTAGGGGTGGGCAATCAGCCCCAGCATTTT.

CDR3 in amino acids: CASKRDRGRYEQYF. For the CDR3, the DNA is TGTGCCAGCAAAAGGGACAGGGGGCGATACGAGCAGTACTTC. The chain joins TRBV6-5 to TRBJ2-7; 12 bases match TRBD1. CDR1 and CDR2 (germline): MNHEY, SVGAGI. The J segment lost 4 bases and the V segment lost 7 bases, leaving 5 bases of the junction unmatched. There are 14 residues in the CDR3.